Shown below are 4 T cell receptor beta chains from a single sample sequenced in a study of blood T cells in healthy people across ages. The authors ran a second PCR of about 6 to 11 cycles using a sample-barcoded 5' primer and a J-beta primer mix. In TCRdb, the 5' RACE reads were re-called with MiXCR into one record per CDR3 protein. The sample holds about 1.8 million distinct CDR3 sequences, around half seen once. Sequencing was carried out using blood. The receptors here all came from a woman in her thirties or forties in good health.

The chain has TRBV6-2 or TRBV6-3 and TRBJ1-5; maybe TRBD1 (5 bases). CDR1 MNHEY and CDR2 SVGEGT come from the germline V gene. Trimming pared 6 bases from V and 0 bases from J, leaving 18 bases between. CDR3 length: 17 residues. CDR3 sequence reads: CASSRNTGTDSNQPQHF. The CDR3 DNA is TGTGCCAGCAGCCGAAATACCGGGACGGATAGCAATCAGCCCCAGCATTTT.

The chain carries TRBV27 and TRBJ2-3; 12 positions match TRBD2. The germline V gene has CDR1 MNHEY and CDR2 SMNVEV (reference sequence). Trimming at V came to 6 bases and at J to 6 bases, leaving 7 bases not matched to a gene. The CDR3 runs to 15 residues. CDR3 sequence reads: CASSRSGLAGDTQYF. CDR3 DNA sequence: TGTGCCAGCAGCCGTTCGGGACTAGCGGGTGATACGCAGTATTTT.

The rearrangement uses TRBV29-1 and TRBJ2-5, with D maybe TRBD1 (7 bases). The CDR3 loop spans 13 amino acids. The V end was cut by 6 bases, the J end by 4 bases, with 15 bases between. The germline V gene encodes CDR1 SQVTM and CDR2 ANQGSEA. This CDR3 is CSVDRQGLETQYF. The CDR3 coding sequence is TGCAGCGTGGACCGACAGGGACTAGAGACCCAGTACTTC.

The chain joins TRBV20-1 to TRBJ2-7; 7 nucleotides line up with TRBD1. V was clipped by 5 bases and J by 8 bases; unmatched bases: 15. CDR1 is DFQATT, CDR2 SNEGSKA, per germline (reference sequence). This CDR3 has 14 residues. This CDR3 is CSAPSSPGTEKQYF. CDR3 DNA sequence: TGCAGTGCTCCCTCGTCCCCCGGGACAGAAAAGCAGTACTTC.